The 4 T cell receptor beta chains below come from one sample, sequenced in a study of human T cells and chemical hapten exposure. TCRdb redid the calling of the RACE reads with MiXCR, one entry per CDR3 protein. The sample includes around 62,000 distinct CDR3 sequences, about 6.7% of them seen just once. Time point in this sample: pre-sensitization, week 0. Treatment here: therapeutic diphenylcyclopropenone sensitization with weekly scalp DPC. The sequencing here drew on whole blood, taken in connection with sensitization to the hapten diphenylcyclopropenone (DPC). The receptors come from a woman in her twenties or thirties with alopecia areata. Some clones in this sample may be carry-over from other donors' samples.

This clonotype was detected ten times or more. The chain joins TRBV6-5 to TRBJ2-4; TRBD1 aligns across 9 bases. CDR1 and CDR2 from the germline V gene are MNHEY and SVGAGI. The CDR3 is made up of 18 amino acids. The V and J ends lost 6 bases and 6 bases, in that order; junction bases with no gene match: 18. The CDR3 DNA reads TGTGCCAGCAGGCGGCGGGGGTTCGACAGGGGGATCGGAAACATTCAGTACTTC. Protein sequence: CASRRRGFDRGIGNIQYF.

This clonotype was picked up many times. The chain links TRBV10-3 to TRBJ1-1; 9 nucleotides agree with TRBD1. The CDR3 loop spans 19 amino acids. Germline V gene data show CDR1 as ENHRY and CDR2 as SYGVKD. V lost 1 base to trimming and J lost 0 bases; unmatched junction nucleotides: 12. The CDR3 protein is CAISEFIEDRGGMNTEAFF. The CDR3 region has the DNA TGTGCCATCAGTGAGTTTATAGAGGACAGGGGTGGAATGAACACTGAAGCTTTCTTT.

This clonotype was seen a few times. The genes are TRBV19 and TRBJ2-2; 8 bases map to TRBD1. V trimming: 5 bases; J trimming: 4 bases; junction bases outside the gene matches: 9. The CDR3 spans 16 residues. The germline gives CDR1 LNHDA, CDR2 SQIVND (reference sequence). DNA of the CDR3: TGTGCCAGTAGTCCGAGGACAGGGTTGATCACCGGGGAGCTGTTTTTT. This gives the protein CASSPRTGLITGELFF. The whole variable domain, filled in from reference TRBV19 and TRBJ2-2, reads DGGITQSPKYLFRKEGQNVTLSCEQNLNHDAMYWYRQDPGQGLRLIYYSQIVNDFQKGDIAEGYSVSREKKESFPLTVTSAQKNPTAFYLCASSPRTGLITGELFFGEGSRLTVL.

This clonotype appeared many times. The chain couples TRBV27 to TRBJ2-7; D is perhaps TRBD2 (6 bases). Germline CDR1 and CDR2: MNHEY and SMNVEV (reference sequence). V was trimmed by 3 bases and J by 2 bases, leaving 8 bases between them. The CDR3 loop spans 13 amino acids. CDR3 in DNA: TGTGCCAGCAGTTTCTCGGGGGCCTACGAGCAGTACTTC. Protein product: CASSFSGAYEQYF.